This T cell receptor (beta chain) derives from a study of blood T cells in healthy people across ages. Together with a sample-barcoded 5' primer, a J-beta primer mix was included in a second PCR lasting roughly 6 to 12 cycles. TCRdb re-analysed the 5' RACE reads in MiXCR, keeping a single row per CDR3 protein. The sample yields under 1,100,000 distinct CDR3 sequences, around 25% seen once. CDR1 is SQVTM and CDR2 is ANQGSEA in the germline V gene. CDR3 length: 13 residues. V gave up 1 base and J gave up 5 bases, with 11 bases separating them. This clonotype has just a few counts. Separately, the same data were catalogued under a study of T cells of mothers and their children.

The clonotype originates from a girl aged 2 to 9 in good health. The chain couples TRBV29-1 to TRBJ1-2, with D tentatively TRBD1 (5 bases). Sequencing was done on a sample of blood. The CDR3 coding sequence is TGCAGCGTTGAAGCGGGGGTCGAATATGGCTACACCTTC. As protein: CSVEAGVEYGYTF. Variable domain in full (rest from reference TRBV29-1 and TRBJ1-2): SAVISQKPSRDICQRGTSLTIQCQVDSQVTMMFWYRQQPGQSLTLIATANQGSEATYESGFVIDKFPISRPNLTFSTLTVSNMSPEDSSIYLCSVEAGVEYGYTFGSGTRLTVV.